This TCR beta chain is from a study of cytomegalovirus exposure and HLA in healthy donors. General study points: In a later analysis, HLA-C alleles had the fewest associated TCRs, DRB1 alleles the most.

The PCR ran on 60 Vbeta and 13 Jbeta primers. TCRdb keeps only in-frame clones here, not all; method: immunoSEQ multiplex PCR. The data hold some 140,000 clones, with around 79% observed a single time. This clone was seen a handful of times. No antigen is known for it. Sequenced input: PBMCs. This TCR was sampled from a man aged 35 to 55 in good health and CMV-seropositive.

DNA of the CDR3: TGTGCCAGCAGTTTTTTGGGACAGGGTTACAATGAGCAGTTCTTC. Protein sequence: CASSFLGQGYNEQFF. The chain employs TRBV6-6 and TRBJ2-1, with 9 bases identical to TRBD1. The V segment lost 4 bases and the J segment 4 bases; nucleotides outside the gene matches: 5. The CDR3 length is 15 residues. The V gene's germline CDR1 is MNHNY and CDR2 SVGAGI (reference sequence).